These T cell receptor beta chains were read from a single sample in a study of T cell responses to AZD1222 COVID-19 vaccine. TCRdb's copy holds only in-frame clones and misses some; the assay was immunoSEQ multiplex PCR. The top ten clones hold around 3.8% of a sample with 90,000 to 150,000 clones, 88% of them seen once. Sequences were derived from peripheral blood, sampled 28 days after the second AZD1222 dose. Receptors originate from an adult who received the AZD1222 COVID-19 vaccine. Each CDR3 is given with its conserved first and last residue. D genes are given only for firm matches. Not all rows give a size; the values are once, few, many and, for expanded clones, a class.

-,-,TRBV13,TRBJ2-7,CASSLSEGEQYF,TGTGCCAGCAGCTTATCGGAGGGCGAGCAGTACTTC
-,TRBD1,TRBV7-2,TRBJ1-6,CASSPTGVNSPLHF,TGTGCCAGCAGCCCGACAGGGGTCAATTCACCCCTCCACTTT
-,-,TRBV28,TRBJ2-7,CASSLSRYEQYF,TGTGCCAGCAGTTTGTCCCGGTACGAGCAGTACTTC
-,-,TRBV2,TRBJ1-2,CASIDPGHLHGYTF,TGTGCCAGCATCGACCCGGGACACCTGCATGGCTACACCTTC
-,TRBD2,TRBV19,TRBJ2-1,CASSIAGGGRGPNEQFF,TGTGCCAGTAGTATAGCCGGCGGGGGGAGAGGGCCCAATGAGCAGTTCTTC
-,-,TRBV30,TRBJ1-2,CAWSLGNYGYTF,TGTGCCTGGAGTTTGGGTAACTATGGCTACACCTTC
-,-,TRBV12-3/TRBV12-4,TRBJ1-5,CASSSQGQPQHF,TGTGCCAGCAGTTCCCAGGGTCAGCCCCAGCATTTT
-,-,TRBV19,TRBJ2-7,CASSNSGTWGYEQYF,TGTGCCAGTAGCAACTCGGGGACGTGGGGCTACGAGCAGTACTTC
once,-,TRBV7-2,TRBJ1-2,CASSLVTRGFYGYTF,TGTGCCAGCAGCTTAGTGACTCGGGGCTTCTATGGCTACACCTTC
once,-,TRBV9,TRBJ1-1,CASSVEPNMNTEAFF,TGTGCCAGCAGCGTAGAACCAAACATGAACACTGAAGCTTTCTTT
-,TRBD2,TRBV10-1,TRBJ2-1,CASSIRGLAEDNEQFF,TGCGCCAGCAGTATTCGCGGACTAGCGGAAGACAATGAGCAGTTCTTC
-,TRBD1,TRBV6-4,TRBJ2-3,CASSDAPGQGATDTQYF,TGTGCCAGCAGTGACGCACCGGGACAGGGGGCTACAGATACGCAGTATTTT
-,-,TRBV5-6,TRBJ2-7,CASSLRGFGTYEQYF,TGTGCCAGCAGCTTGCGGGGATTTGGGACCTACGAGCAGTACTTC
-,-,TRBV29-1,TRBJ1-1,CSPLGPGLGSRAFF,TGCAGCCCTTTGGGGCCGGGTCTGGGTAGTAGGGCTTTCTTT
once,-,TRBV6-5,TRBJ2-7,CASWVGGPSYEQYF,TGTGCCAGCTGGGTGGGGGGACCGAGCTACGAGCAGTACTTC
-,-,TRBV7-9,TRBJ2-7,CASSQFWTSYEQYF,TGTGCCAGCAGCCAATTCTGGACCTCCTACGAGCAGTACTTC
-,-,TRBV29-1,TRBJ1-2,CSVDMGGYYGYTF,TGCAGCGTTGATATGGGAGGTTACTATGGCTACACCTTC
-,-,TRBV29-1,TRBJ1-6,CSAMTGFNSPLHF,TGCAGCGCCATGACCGGCTTTAATTCACCCCTCCACTTT
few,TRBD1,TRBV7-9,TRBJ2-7,CASSLIRTGWYEQYF,TGTGCCAGCAGCTTAATTAGGACAGGGTGGTACGAGCAGTACTTC
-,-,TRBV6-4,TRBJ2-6,CASSDSMLVSGANVLTF,TGTGCCAGCAGTGACTCGATGTTAGTATCTGGGGCCAACGTCCTGACTTTC
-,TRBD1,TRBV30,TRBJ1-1,CARTGTGGTEAFF,TGTGCCAGGACTGGGACAGGGGGCACTGAAGCTTTCTTT
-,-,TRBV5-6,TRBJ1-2,CASSLVWRYYGYTF,TGTGCCAGCAGCTTGGTCTGGCGATACTATGGCTACACCTTC
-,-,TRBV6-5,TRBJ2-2,CASSYSTLSTGELFF,TGTGCCAGCAGTTACTCAACCCTAAGTACTGGGGAGCTGTTTTTT
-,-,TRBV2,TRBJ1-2,CASSALYGYIF,TGTGCCAGCAGTGCCCTATATGGCTACATCTTC
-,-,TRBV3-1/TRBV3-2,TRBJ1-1,CASSHGGFIKGNTEAFF,TGTGCCAGCAGCCACGGGGGATTCATCAAGGGGAACACTGAAGCTTTCTTT
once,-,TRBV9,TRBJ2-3,CASSVDWGITDTQYF,TGTGCCAGCAGCGTAGACTGGGGGATCACAGATACGCAGTATTTT
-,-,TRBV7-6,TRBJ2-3,CASSLSMGAPSTDTQYF,TGTGCCAGCAGCTTATCAATGGGGGCGCCTAGCACAGATACGCAGTATTTT
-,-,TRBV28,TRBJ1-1,CASSMIGINTEAFF,TGTGCCAGCAGCATGATAGGGATAAACACTGAAGCTTTCTTT
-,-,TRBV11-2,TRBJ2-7,CASSLEPAPYEQYF,TGTGCCAGCAGCTTAGAACCAGCTCCCTACGAGCAGTACTTC
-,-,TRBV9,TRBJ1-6,CASSVEGVYSPLHF,TGTGCCAGCAGCGTAGAAGGGGTTTATTCACCCCTCCACTTT
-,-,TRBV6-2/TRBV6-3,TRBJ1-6,CASSYRKTVGHSPLHF,TGTGCCAGCAGTTACCGAAAGACAGTCGGACATTCACCCCTCCACTTT
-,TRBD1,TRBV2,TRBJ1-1,CASTTDRAGAEAFF,TGTGCCAGCACTACCGACAGGGCTGGCGCTGAAGCTTTCTTT
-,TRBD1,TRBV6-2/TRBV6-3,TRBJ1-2,CASSAQGGYGYTF,TGTGCCAGCAGTGCTCAGGGGGGCTATGGCTACACCTTC
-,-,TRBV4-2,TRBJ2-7,CASSQAPTENEQYF,TGTGCCAGCAGCCAGGCCCCTACAGAGAACGAGCAGTACTTC
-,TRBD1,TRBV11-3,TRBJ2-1,CASSQGQGAFDEQFF,TGTGCCAGCAGCCAGGGACAGGGGGCCTTCGATGAGCAGTTCTTC
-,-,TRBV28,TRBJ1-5,CASSFGGNQPQHF,TGTGCCAGCAGTTTCGGGGGTAATCAGCCCCAGCATTTT
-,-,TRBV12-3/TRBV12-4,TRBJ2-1,CASSLGVNEQFF,TGTGCCAGCAGTTTGGGAGTCAATGAGCAGTTCTTC
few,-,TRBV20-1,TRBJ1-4,CSASPFVRGTGGEKLFF,TGCAGTGCTAGTCCCTTTGTAAGAGGGACCGGCGGGGAAAAACTGTTTTTT
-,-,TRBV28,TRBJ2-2,CASSLTAGTGELFF,TGTGCCAGCAGTTTAACGGCGGGAACCGGGGAGCTGTTTTTT
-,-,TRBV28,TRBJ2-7,CASPPYSGADRLSYEQYF,TGTGCCAGCCCCCCATACTCAGGGGCGGACCGACTCTCCTACGAGCAGTACTTC
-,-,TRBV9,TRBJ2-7,CASSVDSLSGEQYF,TGTGCCAGCAGCGTAGATTCACTCTCCGGCGAGCAGTACTTC
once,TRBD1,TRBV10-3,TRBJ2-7,CAISATGPHEQYF,TGTGCCATCAGCGCGACAGGGCCACACGAGCAGTACTTC
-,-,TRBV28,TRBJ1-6,CASSLWGERSPLHF,TGTGCCAGCAGTTTATGGGGGGAGAGATCACCCCTCCACTTT
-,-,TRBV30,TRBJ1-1,CAWSPDRSEAFF,TGTGCCTGGAGTCCCGACCGGTCTGAAGCTTTCTTT
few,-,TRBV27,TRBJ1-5,CASSLSGESNQPQHF,TGTGCCAGCAGTTTATCAGGGGAAAGCAATCAGCCCCAGCATTTT
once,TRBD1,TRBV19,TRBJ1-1,CASSITGVMNTEAFF,TGTGCCAGTAGTATTACAGGGGTCATGAACACTGAAGCTTTCTTT
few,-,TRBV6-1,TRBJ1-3,CASSERTASGNTIYF,TGTGCCAGCAGTGAACGCACAGCCTCTGGAAACACCATATATTTT
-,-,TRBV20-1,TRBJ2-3,CSGVSTDTQYF,TGCAGTGGGGTTAGCACAGATACGCAGTATTTT
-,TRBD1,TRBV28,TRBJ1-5,CASSYLDRDSGTQHF,TGTGCCAGCAGCTACCTCGACAGGGACTCCGGGACCCAGCATTTT
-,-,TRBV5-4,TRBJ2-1,CASSRAGSTYNEQFF,TGTGCCAGCAGCAGAGCAGGGTCGACCTACAATGAGCAGTTCTTC
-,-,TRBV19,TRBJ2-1,CATATRTVYNEQFF,TGTGCCACCGCAACCCGGACAGTCTACAATGAGCAGTTCTTC
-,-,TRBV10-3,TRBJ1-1,CAISGGPTGLNTEAFF,TGTGCCATCAGTGGCGGACCCACAGGGCTGAACACTGAAGCTTTCTTT
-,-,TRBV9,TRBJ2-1,CASSVASSGEQFF,TGTGCCAGCAGCGTAGCAAGTTCGGGGGAGCAGTTCTTC
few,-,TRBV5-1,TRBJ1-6,CASSLGTGNRNNSPLHF,TGCGCCAGCAGCTTGGGCACGGGGAACCGGAATAATTCACCCCTCCACTTT
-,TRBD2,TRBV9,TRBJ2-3,CASSVEVTSGDGDTQYF,TGTGCCAGCAGCGTCGAGGTGACTAGCGGGGATGGTGATACGCAGTATTTT
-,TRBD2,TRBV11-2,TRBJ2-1,CASSLDGLRGGWRNEQFF,TGTGCCAGCAGCTTAGATGGGCTGCGGGGGGGGTGGCGAAATGAGCAGTTCTTC
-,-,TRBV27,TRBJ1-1,CASSPTGDTEAFF,TGTGCCAGCAGTCCTACAGGAGACACTGAAGCTTTCTTT